A selection of T cell receptor beta chains follows, all from one sample in a study of beta chain features in type 1 diabetes. Profiled with immunoSEQ multiplex PCR; TCRdb holds only in-frame clones, not every one. The sample lists 200,000 to 250,000 clones, over 8.5% occurring once. The sample was naive CD4+ T cells from blood. Every receptor here comes from a woman aged 18-29 years in good health. Both conserved end residues are part of each CDR3. A D gene is named only where the DNA matches it firmly. The size of a clone is reported for some rows only, either as once, few or many, or as a class for expanded clones.

V gene: TRBV11-2
clone size: NA
D gene: NA
J gene: TRBJ1-1
CDR3 DNA: TGTGCCAGCGGGTCTCGGGGAGCTTTCTTT
CDR3 protein: CASGSRGAFF

V gene: TRBV2
clone size: NA
D gene: NA
J gene: TRBJ2-1
CDR3 DNA: TGTGCCAGCAGTGAAACGGGACATAAGTTCTTC
CDR3 protein: CASSETGHKFF

V gene: TRBV7-2
clone size: NA
D gene: TRBD1
J gene: TRBJ2-1
CDR3 DNA: TGTGCCAGCACCCCGACAGGGACAGGGTACAATGAGCAGTTCTTC
CDR3 protein: CASTPTGTGYNEQFF

V gene: TRBV5-1
clone size: NA
D gene: TRBD1
J gene: TRBJ2-3
CDR3 DNA: TGCGCCAGCAGCTTGACGGGACAGGGGGGACCAGATACGCAGTATTTT
CDR3 protein: CASSLTGQGGPDTQYF

V gene: TRBV7-2
clone size: NA
D gene: TRBD1
J gene: TRBJ2-7
CDR3 DNA: TGTGCCAGCAGCCCCAGGGGGCGATACGAGCAGTACTTC
CDR3 protein: CASSPRGRYEQYF

V gene: TRBV12-2
clone size: few
D gene: NA
J gene: TRBJ2-7
CDR3 DNA: TGTGCAAGTCGCTTAGGCTCGCACGGGAGGAGGTACGAGCAGTACTTC
CDR3 protein: CASRLGSHGRRYEQYF

V gene: TRBV2
clone size: few
D gene: TRBD2
J gene: TRBJ2-1
CDR3 DNA: TGTGCCAGCAGTGAGGATAGGACTAGCGGACTGTACAATGAGCAGTTCTTC
CDR3 protein: CASSEDRTSGLYNEQFF

V gene: TRBV7-2
clone size: NA
D gene: TRBD1
J gene: TRBJ2-2
CDR3 DNA: TGTGCCAGCAGCTACCGGACAGGGAACACCGGGGAGCTGTTTTTT
CDR3 protein: CASSYRTGNTGELFF

V gene: TRBV7-9
clone size: many
D gene: TRBD1
J gene: TRBJ2-1
CDR3 DNA: TGTGCCAGCAGCTGGACAGGGGGTTCTGATGAGCAGTTCTTC
CDR3 protein: CASSWTGGSDEQFF

V gene: TRBV7-3
clone size: NA
D gene: NA
J gene: TRBJ2-1
CDR3 DNA: TGTGCCAGCAGCTTTGGCGGGCTGGGTGAGCAGTTCTTC
CDR3 protein: CASSFGGLGEQFF

V gene: TRBV6-5
clone size: NA
D gene: TRBD1
J gene: TRBJ2-2
CDR3 DNA: TGTGCCAGCAGGAAACAGGGGGAATTGGGGGAGCTGTTTTTT
CDR3 protein: CASRKQGELGELFF

V gene: TRBV2
clone size: NA
D gene: TRBD2
J gene: TRBJ2-1
CDR3 DNA: TGTGCCAGCAGTGGGGGACTAATCAATGAGCAGTTCTTC
CDR3 protein: CASSGGLINEQFF

V gene: TRBV5-1
clone size: NA
D gene: TRBD1
J gene: TRBJ2-1
CDR3 DNA: TGCGCCGATTACACCCGACTGCGGGACAGGGTCGAATCCTACAATGAGCAGTTCTTC
CDR3 protein: CADYTRLRDRVESYNEQFF

V gene: TRBV30
clone size: many
D gene: NA
J gene: TRBJ1-1
CDR3 DNA: TGTGCCTGGAGTGTAGGGGTGCCTGAAGCTTTCTTT
CDR3 protein: CAWSVGVPEAFF

V gene: TRBV15
clone size: NA
D gene: NA
J gene: TRBJ1-4
CDR3 DNA: TGTGCCACCAGCAGAGCGGGGTTGGGTGAAAAACTGTTTTTT
CDR3 protein: CATSRAGLGEKLFF

V gene: TRBV11-2
clone size: NA
D gene: TRBD1
J gene: TRBJ1-2
CDR3 DNA: TGTGCCAGCAGCGCCCTCCGCGGTGGGGGACAGGGAGCTAACTATGGCTACACCTTC
CDR3 protein: CASSALRGGGQGANYGYTF

V gene: TRBV5-1
clone size: NA
D gene: NA
J gene: TRBJ1-5
CDR3 DNA: TGCGCCAGCAGCTTAGGGGCAGCGCTTGAGCCCCAGCATTTT
CDR3 protein: CASSLGAALEPQHF

V gene: TRBV5-1
clone size: NA
D gene: TRBD2
J gene: TRBJ2-1
CDR3 DNA: TGCGCCAGCAGCGGGACTAGCGGGAGCGACAATGAGCAGTTCTTC
CDR3 protein: CASSGTSGSDNEQFF

V gene: TRBV2
clone size: NA
D gene: NA
J gene: TRBJ1-2
CDR3 DNA: TGTGCCAGCAGCGGCAGCGGATCGGGAGGCTACACCTTC
CDR3 protein: CASSGSGSGGYTF

V gene: TRBV11-2
clone size: NA
D gene: TRBD2
J gene: TRBJ2-1
CDR3 DNA: TGTGCCAGCAGTTATCGGGCGGGGGGTCGTGAGCAGTTCTTC
CDR3 protein: CASSYRAGGREQFF

V gene: TRBV19
clone size: NA
D gene: TRBD2
J gene: TRBJ2-7
CDR3 DNA: TGTGCCAGTAAAAAGCGGGAGGGGGTCTACGAGCAGTACTTC
CDR3 protein: CASKKREGVYEQYF

V gene: TRBV30
clone size: few
D gene: TRBD1
J gene: TRBJ1-4
CDR3 DNA: TGTGCCTTGACAGGGTCTGAAAAACTGTTTTTT
CDR3 protein: CALTGSEKLFF

V gene: TRBV6-1
clone size: NA
D gene: TRBD1
J gene: TRBJ1-3
CDR3 DNA: TGTGCCAGCAGTGAAGGCACAGGGGGCTCTGGAAACACCATATATTTT
CDR3 protein: CASSEGTGGSGNTIYF

V gene: TRBV27
clone size: NA
D gene: TRBD1
J gene: TRBJ2-6
CDR3 DNA: TGTGCCAGCAGTTTAAGGGGGCCTGGGGCCAACGTCCTGACTTTC
CDR3 protein: CASSLRGPGANVLTF

V gene: TRBV10-3
clone size: NA
D gene: TRBD2
J gene: TRBJ2-3
CDR3 DNA: TGTGCCATCAGCCTAGCGGGCACAGATACGCAGTATTTT
CDR3 protein: CAISLAGTDTQYF

V gene: TRBV18
clone size: few
D gene: TRBD1
J gene: TRBJ2-2
CDR3 DNA: TGTGCCAGCTCACCGGACAGGGCGAACACCGGGGAGCTGTTTTTT
CDR3 protein: CASSPDRANTGELFF

V gene: TRBV5-1
clone size: NA
D gene: NA
J gene: TRBJ2-4
CDR3 DNA: TGCGCCAGCAGCCCGGGACTAGCCAAAAACATTCAGTACTTC
CDR3 protein: CASSPGLAKNIQYF

V gene: TRBV18
clone size: few
D gene: NA
J gene: TRBJ1-1
CDR3 DNA: TGTGCCAGCTCAATCTCGGCGGAGAACACTGAAGCTTTCTTT
CDR3 protein: CASSISAENTEAFF

V gene: TRBV5-1
clone size: few
D gene: TRBD1
J gene: TRBJ2-3
CDR3 DNA: TGCGCCAGCAGCTTACAGGGGGCCGACACAGATACGCAGTATTTT
CDR3 protein: CASSLQGADTDTQYF

V gene: TRBV7-3
clone size: many
D gene: NA
J gene: TRBJ2-1
CDR3 DNA: TGTGCCAGCGCTGACGGACCGGGACTTGAGCAGTTCTTC
CDR3 protein: CASADGPGLEQFF

V gene: TRBV11-2
clone size: NA
D gene: TRBD2
J gene: TRBJ2-5
CDR3 DNA: TGTGCCAGCAGCTTAGTCACGGGAGGGCCTCAAGAGACCCAGTACTTC
CDR3 protein: CASSLVTGGPQETQYF

V gene: TRBV27
clone size: NA
D gene: TRBD1
J gene: TRBJ1-2
CDR3 DNA: TGTGCCAGCAGTTTGACAGGGACCCTAAACTATGGCTACACCTTC
CDR3 protein: CASSLTGTLNYGYTF

V gene: TRBV7-2
clone size: once
D gene: TRBD1
J gene: TRBJ2-7
CDR3 DNA: TGTGCCAGCAGCTTATACGGGACAGGGTACGAGCAGTACTTC
CDR3 protein: CASSLYGTGYEQYF

V gene: TRBV5-1
clone size: few
D gene: TRBD2
J gene: TRBJ2-1
CDR3 DNA: TGCGCCAGCAGCTTGGCCCGGGAGGCTTTAGACAATGAGCAGTTCTTC
CDR3 protein: CASSLAREALDNEQFF

V gene: TRBV29-1
clone size: few
D gene: TRBD1
J gene: TRBJ1-1
CDR3 DNA: TGCAGCGTTTGGACAGGGCAGGGCACTGAAGCTTTCTTT
CDR3 protein: CSVWTGQGTEAFF

V gene: TRBV7-8
clone size: NA
D gene: NA
J gene: TRBJ2-2
CDR3 DNA: TGTGCCAGCAGCCCCTATAGTGGGAGAGACACCGGGGAGCTGTTTTTT
CDR3 protein: CASSPYSGRDTGELFF

V gene: TRBV5-1
clone size: NA
D gene: NA
J gene: TRBJ2-2
CDR3 DNA: TGCGCCAGCAGCTCAACTAGCGAGGGGGTCCTCGGGGAGCTGTTTTTT
CDR3 protein: CASSSTSEGVLGELFF

V gene: TRBV18
clone size: NA
D gene: TRBD1
J gene: TRBJ1-5
CDR3 DNA: TGTGCCAGCTCACCTCGGCAGGGGGAATTTCAGCCCCAGCATTTT
CDR3 protein: CASSPRQGEFQPQHF

V gene: TRBV18
clone size: few
D gene: TRBD2
J gene: TRBJ2-7
CDR3 DNA: TGTGCCAGCTCACCACAGGGACTAGCGGCCCCCTACGAGCAGTACTTC
CDR3 protein: CASSPQGLAAPYEQYF

V gene: TRBV2
clone size: few
D gene: TRBD1
J gene: TRBJ1-5
CDR3 DNA: TGTGCCAGCAGTGCGGACAGGTATCAGCCCCAGCATTTT
CDR3 protein: CASSADRYQPQHF

V gene: TRBV30
clone size: NA
D gene: NA
J gene: TRBJ2-7
CDR3 DNA: TGTGCCTGGAGTGGAAACAGTCTACAGTACTTC
CDR3 protein: CAWSGNSLQYF

V gene: TRBV27
clone size: few
D gene: TRBD1
J gene: TRBJ1-1
CDR3 DNA: TGTGCCAGCAGCTCTTCAGGGGGCACTGAAGCTTTCTTT
CDR3 protein: CASSSSGGTEAFF

V gene: TRBV30
clone size: NA
D gene: TRBD1
J gene: TRBJ1-1
CDR3 DNA: TGTGCTGGGACAGGGGAGTTACCTGAAGCTTTCTTT
CDR3 protein: CAGTGELPEAFF

V gene: TRBV29-1
clone size: few
D gene: NA
J gene: TRBJ1-2
CDR3 DNA: TGCAGCTTCGGGGGTAGTAGCTACACCTTC
CDR3 protein: CSFGGSSYTF

V gene: TRBV15
clone size: few
D gene: NA
J gene: TRBJ1-6
CDR3 DNA: TGTGCCACCAGCAGAGATCCGGCAGGGATCGGTTCACCCCTCCACTTT
CDR3 protein: CATSRDPAGIGSPLHF

V gene: TRBV30
clone size: NA
D gene: TRBD2
J gene: TRBJ2-7
CDR3 DNA: TGTGCCTGGACCCTACGGGGCGGGAGAAGGTACGAGCAGTACTTC
CDR3 protein: CAWTLRGGRRYEQYF

V gene: TRBV5-6
clone size: few
D gene: TRBD1
J gene: TRBJ2-7
CDR3 DNA: TGTGCCAGCAGCTTGACAGGGGGCCACGAGCAGTACTTC
CDR3 protein: CASSLTGGHEQYF

V gene: TRBV6-1
clone size: NA
D gene: NA
J gene: TRBJ1-1
CDR3 DNA: TGTGCCAGCAGTGCCACGACAGGATTGAACACTGAAGCTTTCTTT
CDR3 protein: CASSATTGLNTEAFF

V gene: TRBV30
clone size: once
D gene: TRBD1
J gene: TRBJ1-3
CDR3 DNA: TGTGCCTGGAGTGTCATGGGACAGGGGTGGCCTGGAAACACCATATATTTT
CDR3 protein: CAWSVMGQGWPGNTIYF

V gene: TRBV2
clone size: few
D gene: NA
J gene: TRBJ2-5
CDR3 DNA: TGTGCCAGCAGTCGACTAGACCAAGAGACCCAGTACTTC
CDR3 protein: CASSRLDQETQYF

V gene: TRBV25-1
clone size: few
D gene: TRBD1
J gene: TRBJ2-3
CDR3 DNA: TGTGCCAGCAGTGAAGGAAACAGGGGTTTCACAGATACGCAGTATTTT
CDR3 protein: CASSEGNRGFTDTQYF

V gene: TRBV5-1
clone size: few
D gene: TRBD1
J gene: TRBJ2-7
CDR3 DNA: TGCGCCAGCAGCTTTAATGGAGGGACAGGGAGCTCCTACGAGCAGTACTTC
CDR3 protein: CASSFNGGTGSSYEQYF

V gene: TRBV7-9
clone size: NA
D gene: TRBD2
J gene: TRBJ2-3
CDR3 DNA: TGTGCCAGCAGCCCCGGACTAGCGGGTCCCCCAGATACGCAGTATTTT
CDR3 protein: CASSPGLAGPPDTQYF

V gene: TRBV7-6
clone size: few
D gene: NA
J gene: TRBJ2-1
CDR3 DNA: TGTGCCAGCAGCTTAGGGTTGGGGCCCTACAATGAGCAGTTCTTC
CDR3 protein: CASSLGLGPYNEQFF

V gene: TRBV5-1
clone size: few
D gene: NA
J gene: TRBJ2-1
CDR3 DNA: TGCGCCAGCAGCGGGAGCTCCTACAATGAGCAGTTCTTC
CDR3 protein: CASSGSSYNEQFF

V gene: TRBV2
clone size: NA
D gene: NA
J gene: TRBJ2-3
CDR3 DNA: TGTGCCAGCATCCCACAGACAGATACGCAGTATTTT
CDR3 protein: CASIPQTDTQYF

V gene: TRBV9
clone size: NA
D gene: NA
J gene: TRBJ1-2
CDR3 DNA: TGTGCCAGCAGCCCCGGTGGGAGCCTTGACTATGGCTACACCTTC
CDR3 protein: CASSPGGSLDYGYTF

V gene: TRBV30
clone size: NA
D gene: NA
J gene: TRBJ1-3
CDR3 DNA: TGTGCCTGGAGTCAGGCCCTGTCAGGAAACACCATATATTTT
CDR3 protein: CAWSQALSGNTIYF

V gene: TRBV7-9
clone size: NA
D gene: TRBD2
J gene: TRBJ2-5
CDR3 DNA: TGTGCCAGCAGACTAGGACTAGAACAAGAGACCCAGTACTTC
CDR3 protein: CASRLGLEQETQYF

V gene: TRBV6-1
clone size: NA
D gene: NA
J gene: TRBJ2-1
CDR3 DNA: TGTGCCAGCAGCAGACACCCGTTGCCCAACGAGCAGTTCTTC
CDR3 protein: CASSRHPLPNEQFF